This TCR beta chain was documented in a study of shared clonotypes between healthy human individuals. Findings and limits, study-wide: Across several donors, naive CD4 shared 5% to 6%, naive CD8 over 3%, memory CD4 over 2%, memory CD8 around 0.42%.

Trimming shortened V by 6 bases and J by 5 bases, and 19 bases separated the two germline ends. The germline V gene has CDR1 MNHEY and CDR2 SVGAGI. CDR3 length: 15 amino acids. Once extracted for a subset, genomic DNA was divided evenly among several immunoSEQ plates. Assay: immunoSEQ multiplex PCR; the TCRdb copy retains only in-frame clones and omits some. The sample contains roughly 2.4 million clones, approximately 96% of which appear only once. For this clone: Antigen: not known.

This chain links TRBV6-5 with TRBJ1-2; possible D gene TRBD1, 6 bases. The receptor was isolated from a man aged 18 to 29 in good health. The sequenced sample consisted of naive CD4+ T cells sorted from blood. Subset denoted: CD45RA+ positively selected. Written as DNA, the CDR3 is TGTGCCAGCAGCCGCCTGGACAGTGGGGGATATGGCTACACCTTC. Translated, it gives CASSRLDSGGYGYTF.